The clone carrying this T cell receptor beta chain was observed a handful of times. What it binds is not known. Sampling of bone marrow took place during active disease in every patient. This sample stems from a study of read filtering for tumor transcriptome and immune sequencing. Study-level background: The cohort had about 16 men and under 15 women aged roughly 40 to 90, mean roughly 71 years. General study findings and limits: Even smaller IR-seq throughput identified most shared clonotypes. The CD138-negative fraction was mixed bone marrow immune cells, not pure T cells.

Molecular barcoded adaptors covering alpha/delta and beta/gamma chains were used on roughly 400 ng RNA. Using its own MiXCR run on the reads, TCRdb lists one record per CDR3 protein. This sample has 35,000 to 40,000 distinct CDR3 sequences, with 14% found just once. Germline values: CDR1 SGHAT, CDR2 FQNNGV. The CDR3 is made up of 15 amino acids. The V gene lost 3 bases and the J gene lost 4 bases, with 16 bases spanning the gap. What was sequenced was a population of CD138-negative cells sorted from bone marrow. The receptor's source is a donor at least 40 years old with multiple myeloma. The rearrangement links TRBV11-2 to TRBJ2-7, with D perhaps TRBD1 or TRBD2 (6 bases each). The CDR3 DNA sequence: TGTGCCAGCAGCTTGGAAGGGTCGGGGGCTTACGAGCAGTACTTC. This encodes CASSLEGSGAYEQYF. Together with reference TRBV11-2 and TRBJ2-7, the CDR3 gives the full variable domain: EAGVAQSPRYKIIEKRQSVAFWCNPISGHATLYWYQQILGQGPKLLIQFQNNGVVDDSQLPKDRFSAERLKGVDSTLKIQPAKLEDSAVYLCASSLEGSGAYEQYFGPGTRLTVT.